This T cell receptor (beta chain) was obtained from a study of blood T cell repertoires in COVID-19. Study as a whole: The study drew acute and convalescent COVID-19 samples from the United States, Italy and Spain.

Only in-frame clones appear in the TCRdb table, and some are missing; sequencing was by immunoSEQ multiplex PCR. The repertoire holds under 50,000 clones, with about 81% as singletons. The CDR3 consists of 15 residues. With 4 bases clipped from V and 1 base from J, the junction kept 3 bases outside the gene matches. Germline V gene data show CDR1 as SGDLS and CDR2 as YYNGEE. The sample taken for sequencing was peripheral blood. The chain couples TRBV9 to TRBJ2-7; 12 bases agree with TRBD2. The receptor was derived from a man aged 50 or older with active COVID-19. The CDR3 spells CASSYGLAGSYEQYF. In DNA form, the CDR3 reads TGTGCCAGCAGCTATGGACTAGCGGGGTCCTACGAGCAGTACTTC. Full variable domain (rest looked up from reference TRBV9 and TRBJ2-7): DSGVTQTPKHLITATGQRVTLRCSPRSGDLSVYWYQQSLDQGLQFLIQYYNGEERAKGNILERFSAQQFPDLHSELNLSSLELGDSALYFCASSYGLAGSYEQYFGPGTRLTVT.